Reported below is one T cell receptor beta chain. 13 Jbeta primers and 60 Vbeta primers were used for the PCR. Repertoires were generated with immunoSEQ multiplex PCR, while TCRdb's copy carries only in-frame clones and drops some. Among some 99,000 clones listed, less than 70% were seen once. This sample is part of a study of cytomegalovirus exposure and HLA in healthy donors. The material sequenced was PBMCs. The receptor comes from a woman in her 70s in good health and CMV-seropositive.

This CDR3 reads CASSLLNTEAFF. The CDR3 DNA reads as TGTGCCAGCAGTCTACTTAACACTGAAGCTTTCTTT. This chain joins TRBV6-6 and TRBJ1-1, with D unresolved. CDR1 MNHNY and CDR2 SVGAGI come from the germline V gene (reference sequence). V gave up 5 bases and J gave up 2 bases, with 6 bases separating them. This CDR3 is 12 amino acids long.